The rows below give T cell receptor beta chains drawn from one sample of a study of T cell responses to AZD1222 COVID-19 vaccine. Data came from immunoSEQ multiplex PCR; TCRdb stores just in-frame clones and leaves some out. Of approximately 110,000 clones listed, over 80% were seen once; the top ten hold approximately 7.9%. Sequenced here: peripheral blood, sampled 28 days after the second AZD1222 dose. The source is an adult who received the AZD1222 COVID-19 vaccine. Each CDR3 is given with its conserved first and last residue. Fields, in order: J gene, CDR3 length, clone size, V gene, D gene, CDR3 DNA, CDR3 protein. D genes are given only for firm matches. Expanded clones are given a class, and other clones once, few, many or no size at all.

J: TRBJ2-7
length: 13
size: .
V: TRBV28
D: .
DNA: TGTGCCAGCAGATTCAGGGGTTCGTACGAGCAGTACTTC
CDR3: CASRFRGSYEQYF

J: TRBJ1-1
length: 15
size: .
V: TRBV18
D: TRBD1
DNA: TGTGCCAGCTCCTCACAGGGGACACCGAACACTGAAGCTTTCTTT
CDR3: CASSSQGTPNTEAFF

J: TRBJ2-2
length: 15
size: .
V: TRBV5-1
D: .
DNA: TGCGCCAGCAGCTTAGGGGCAGGGAACACCGGGGAGCTGTTTTTT
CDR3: CASSLGAGNTGELFF

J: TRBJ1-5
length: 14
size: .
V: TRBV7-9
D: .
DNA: TGTGCCAGCAGCTCAGTGGGGAGCAATCAGCCCCAGCATTTT
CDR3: CASSSVGSNQPQHF

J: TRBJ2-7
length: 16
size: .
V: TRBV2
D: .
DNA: TGTGCCAGCTCCCATGAGGATACCACCCAAGCCTACGAGCAGTACTTC
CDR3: CASSHEDTTQAYEQYF

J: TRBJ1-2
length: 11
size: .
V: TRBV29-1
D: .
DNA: TGCAGCGTTGAAGCAGGGAGCGGCTACACCTTC
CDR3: CSVEAGSGYTF

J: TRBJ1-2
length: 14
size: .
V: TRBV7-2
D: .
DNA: TGTGCCAGCGCGGGGGGGGCGCTTAACTATGGCTACACCTTC
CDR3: CASAGGALNYGYTF

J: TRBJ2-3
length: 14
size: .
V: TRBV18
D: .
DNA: TGTGCCAGCTCACCAGGAAGCTCCGCAGATACGCAGTATTTT
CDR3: CASSPGSSADTQYF

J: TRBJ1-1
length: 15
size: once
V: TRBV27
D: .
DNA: TGTGCCAGCAGTTTATCGTGGGGGCAAAGGGCTGAAGCTTTCTTT
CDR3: CASSLSWGQRAEAFF

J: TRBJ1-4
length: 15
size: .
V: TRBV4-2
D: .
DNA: TGTGCCAGCAGCCCCGACCAGCCAACTAATGAAAAACTGTTTTTT
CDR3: CASSPDQPTNEKLFF

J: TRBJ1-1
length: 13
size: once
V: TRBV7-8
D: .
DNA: TGTGCCAGCAGCATGAGACCCGGCACTGAAGCTTTCTTT
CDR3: CASSMRPGTEAFF

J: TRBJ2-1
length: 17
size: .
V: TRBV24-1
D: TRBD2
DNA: TGTGCCACCAGTGATCCTCTGCGGGGGAGAGACAACAATGAGCAGTTCTTC
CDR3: CATSDPLRGRDNNEQFF

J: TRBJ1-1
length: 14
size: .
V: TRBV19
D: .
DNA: TGTGCCAGTAGTATTTTCGGAGGGGTCACTGAAGCTTTCTTT
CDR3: CASSIFGGVTEAFF

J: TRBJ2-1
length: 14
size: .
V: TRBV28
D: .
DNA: TGTGCCAGCAGTCGCGCGACGAGGGACAATGAGCAGTTCTTC
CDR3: CASSRATRDNEQFF

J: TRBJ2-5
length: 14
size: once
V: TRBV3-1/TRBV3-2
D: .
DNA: TGTGCCAGCAGCCAAAGAAGTCGCGGGGAGACCCAGTACTTC
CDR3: CASSQRSRGETQYF

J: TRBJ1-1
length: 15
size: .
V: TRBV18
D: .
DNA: TGTGCCAGCACGATACAACCGGTCTCTCACACTGAAGCTTTCTTT
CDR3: CASTIQPVSHTEAFF

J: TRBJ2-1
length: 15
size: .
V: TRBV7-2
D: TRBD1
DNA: TGTGCCAGCAGCCCGGACAGGCAAACCTACAATGAGCAGTTCTTC
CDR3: CASSPDRQTYNEQFF

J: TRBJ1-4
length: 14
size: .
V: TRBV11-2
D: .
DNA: TGTGCCAGCAGCTTAGGCAGGGCTAATGAAAAACTGTTTTTT
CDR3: CASSLGRANEKLFF

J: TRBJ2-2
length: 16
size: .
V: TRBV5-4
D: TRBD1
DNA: TGTGCCAGCAGCTTGCTCGGGACAGGGGGCATCGGGGAGCTGTTTTTT
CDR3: CASSLLGTGGIGELFF

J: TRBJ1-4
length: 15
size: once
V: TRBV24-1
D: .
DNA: TGTGCCACCAGTGACCTTCCGAGGTCTAATGAAAAACTGTTTTTT
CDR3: CATSDLPRSNEKLFF

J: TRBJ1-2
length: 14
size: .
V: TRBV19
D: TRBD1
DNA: TGTGCCAGTAGTCTTAAGACAGGGACCTATGGCTACACCTTC
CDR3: CASSLKTGTYGYTF

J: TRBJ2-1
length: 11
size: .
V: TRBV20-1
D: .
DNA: TGCAGTGCTACACAGGGAGATGAGCAGTTCTTC
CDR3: CSATQGDEQFF

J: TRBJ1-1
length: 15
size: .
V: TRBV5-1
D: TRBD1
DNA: TGCGCCAGCAGCCCGGGACAGGGGGTGAACACTGAAGCTTTCTTT
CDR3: CASSPGQGVNTEAFF

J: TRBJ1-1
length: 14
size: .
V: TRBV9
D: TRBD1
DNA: TGTGCCAGCAGTGACGGAAGACAGGGGTCTGAAGCTTTCTTT
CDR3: CASSDGRQGSEAFF

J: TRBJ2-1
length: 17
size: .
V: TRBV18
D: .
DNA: TGTGCCAGCTCACCAGGACTCTTGGCGGTTTCCTACAATGAGCAGTTCTTC
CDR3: CASSPGLLAVSYNEQFF

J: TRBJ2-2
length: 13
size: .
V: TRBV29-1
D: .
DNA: TGCAGCGTCGTGGGACAGAACACCGGGGAGCTGTTTTTT
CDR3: CSVVGQNTGELFF

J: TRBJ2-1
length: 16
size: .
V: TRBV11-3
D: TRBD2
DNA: TGTGCCAGCAGCACGCGGACTAGCGGGTCATACAATGAGCAGTTCTTC
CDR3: CASSTRTSGSYNEQFF

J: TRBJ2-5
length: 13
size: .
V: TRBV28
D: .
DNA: TGTGCCAGCACTGTGGGGAGTTCTGAGACCCAGTACTTC
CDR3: CASTVGSSETQYF

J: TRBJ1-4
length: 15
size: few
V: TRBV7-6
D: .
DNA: TGTGCCAGCAGCTTAGGTGGCAGTAGGAGTGAAAAACTGTTTTTT
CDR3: CASSLGGSRSEKLFF

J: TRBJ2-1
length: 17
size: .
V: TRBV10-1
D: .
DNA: TGCGCCAGCAGTGAGTCGAGACAGGTGACTTCCTACAATGAGCAGTTCTTC
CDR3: CASSESRQVTSYNEQFF

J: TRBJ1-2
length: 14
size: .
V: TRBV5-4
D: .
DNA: TGTGCCAGCAGCTTGGTTGAAGGAAACTATGGCTACACCTTC
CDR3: CASSLVEGNYGYTF

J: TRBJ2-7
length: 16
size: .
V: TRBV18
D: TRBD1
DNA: TGTGCCAGCTCACCAGATATCGGGACAGGAGACTACGAGCAGTACTTC
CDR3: CASSPDIGTGDYEQYF

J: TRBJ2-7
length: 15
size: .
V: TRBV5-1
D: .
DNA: TGCGCCAGCAGCTTGGCCCCTATTCGATTCTACGAGCAGTACTTC
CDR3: CASSLAPIRFYEQYF

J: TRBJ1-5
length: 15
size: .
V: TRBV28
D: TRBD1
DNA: TGTGCCAGCAGCAAAGGACAGGGTAGCAATCAGCCCCAGCATTTT
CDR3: CASSKGQGSNQPQHF

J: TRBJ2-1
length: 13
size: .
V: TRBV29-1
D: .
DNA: TGCAGCGTTGAAGGAGGTACGAAAGGTGAGCAGTTCTTC
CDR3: CSVEGGTKGEQFF

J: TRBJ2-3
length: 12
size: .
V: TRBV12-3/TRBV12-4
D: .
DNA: TGTGCCAGCAGTCCTACTCGGGATACGCAGTATTTT
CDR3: CASSPTRDTQYF

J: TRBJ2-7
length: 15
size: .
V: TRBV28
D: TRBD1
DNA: TGTGCCAGCAGCTCCCCGGGACAGGGGGACTACGAGCAGTACTTC
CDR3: CASSSPGQGDYEQYF

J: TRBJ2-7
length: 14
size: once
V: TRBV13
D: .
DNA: TGTGCCAGCAGCTTAGTTGGGGAAGACTACGAGCAGTACTTC
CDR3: CASSLVGEDYEQYF

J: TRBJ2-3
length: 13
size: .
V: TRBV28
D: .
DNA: TGTGCCAGCAGTTTATCCAACACAGATACGCAGTATTTT
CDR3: CASSLSNTDTQYF

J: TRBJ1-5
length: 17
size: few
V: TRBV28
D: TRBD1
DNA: TGTGCCAGCAGTTTTAGGGGGCAAGGGGTAAGCAATCAGCCCCAGCATTTT
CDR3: CASSFRGQGVSNQPQHF

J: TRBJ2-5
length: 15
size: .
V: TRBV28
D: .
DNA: TGTGCCAGCAGTTCCCACGGAAATCCGCAAGAGACCCAGTACTTC
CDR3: CASSSHGNPQETQYF

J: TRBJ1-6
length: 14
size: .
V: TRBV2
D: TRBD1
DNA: TGTGCCAGCAGGGGGGAGGACAGGTATTCACCCCTCCACTTT
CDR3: CASRGEDRYSPLHF

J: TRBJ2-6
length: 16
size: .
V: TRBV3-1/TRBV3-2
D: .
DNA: TGTGCCAGCAGCCTTCCAGGTTCCTCTGGGGCCAACGTCCTGACTTTC
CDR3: CASSLPGSSGANVLTF

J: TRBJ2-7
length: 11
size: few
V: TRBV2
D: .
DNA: TGTGCCAGCATTAGGGGCTACGAGCAGTACTTC
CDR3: CASIRGYEQYF

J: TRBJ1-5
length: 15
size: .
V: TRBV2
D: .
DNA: TGTGCCAGCAGAGACCGGGACACTAGCAATCAGCCCCAGCATTTT
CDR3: CASRDRDTSNQPQHF

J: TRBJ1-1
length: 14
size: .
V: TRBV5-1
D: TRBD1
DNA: TGCGCCAGTACCGGCGGGACAGTGAACACTGAAGCTTTCTTT
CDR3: CASTGGTVNTEAFF

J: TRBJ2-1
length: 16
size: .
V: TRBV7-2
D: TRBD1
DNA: TGTGCCAGCAGCCTTCTGGGGGGACAGGGCTCTGATGAGCAGTTCTTC
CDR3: CASSLLGGQGSDEQFF

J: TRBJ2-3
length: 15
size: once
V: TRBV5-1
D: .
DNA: TGCGCCAGCAGCTCCACTAGAGGGGGGACAGATACGCAGTATTTT
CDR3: CASSSTRGGTDTQYF